This TCR beta chain was documented in a study of T cell repertoires in cytomegalovirus infection. Study-level information: In the study, CMV epitopes included recently identified HLA-C-restricted and well-studied HLA-B-restricted ones. From public TCR beta signatures came an indication of both CMV infection and matching HLA type. Study outcomes and limitations: Accumulated public TCR beta family frequency recognized individuals carrying CMV together with the relevant HLA.

MiXCR, applied by TCRdb to the reads, yields one record per CDR3 protein. This sample has 80,000 or so distinct CDR3 sequences, with around 25% found just once. The CDR3 has 17 residues. With 4 bases removed from V and 9 bases from J, the gap between germline ends came to 25 bases. Germline CDR1 MGHRA, CDR2 YSYEKL. Details on this clonotype: Its antigen is still unknown.

V is TRBV4-1 and J is TRBJ2-1; either TRBD1 or TRBD2 may supply D (5 bases each). The source was CD8+ T cells from cultured PBMCs, collected from culture after CMV antigen stimulation. The origin of this receptor is a human donor in good health (CMV status not recorded). Some clones in this sample may be carry-over from other donors' samples. The CDR3 DNA sequence: TGCGCCAGCAGCCGATTTCTGCCGGAGAGGGGCGGCAGTGAGCAGTTCTTC. Amino acid sequence: CASSRFLPERGGSEQFF.